A single sample is the source of the 11 T cell receptor beta chains below, sequenced in a study of shared clonotypes between healthy human individuals. TCRdb keeps only in-frame clones here, not all; method: immunoSEQ multiplex PCR. Seen here are over 400,000 clones, 81% observed once, and the top ten hold approximately 12%. Sequencing used PBMCs. All receptors derive from a woman aged 40 to 50 in good health. Some clones in this sample may be carry-over from other donors' samples.

J is TRBJ2-7 and V is TRBV5-4; 10 nucleotides match TRBD1. The V and J ends lost 4 bases and 4 bases, in that order; junction bases with no gene match: 8. Per germline, CDR1 SGHNT and CDR2 YYREEE (reference sequence). The CDR3 consists of 15 residues. CDR3 bases: TGTGCCAGCAGCCATGGGGGGACAGGGGTGTACGAGCAGTACTTC. Its protein product is CASSHGGTGVYEQYF.

In regard to this clone: One base separates it from a far larger clone, so it is likely a read error. Other nucleotide sequences in the sample specify the same CDR3. The rearrangement uses TRBV7-8 and TRBJ1-5; no reliable D call. The V end lost 5 bases, the J end lost 10 bases, and 15 bases lay between the germline ends. In germline, CDR1 is SGHVS, CDR2 FQNEAQ. The CDR3 contains 13 residues. CDR3 sequence: CASSPPGGQPQHF. CDR3 nucleotide sequence: TGTGCCAGCAGCCCCCCGGGTGGTCAACCCCAGCATTTT.

This clone appeared a few times. J is TRBJ2-3 and V is TRBV6-6; D uncertain. Germline V CDR1 and CDR2: MNHNY, SVGAGI (reference sequence). The CDR3 consists of 13 residues. Between the trimmed V and J ends, which lost 6 bases and 3 bases, there was a span of 10 bases. For the CDR3, the DNA is TGTGCCAGCAGAACAGTGGGGACAGATACGCAGTATTTT. Residues: CASRTVGTDTQYF.

A remark on this clone: With a far larger clone one base away, a read error is the likely cause. This chain uses TRBV29-1 with TRBJ2-5, with a weak D call TRBD2 (5 bases). The CDR3 covers 15 residues. Germline CDR1 and CDR2: SQVTM and ANQGSEA. The CDR3: CSVEAQEAIQENQYF. The CDR3 region has the DNA TGCAGCGTTGAAGCCCAGGAGGCTATCCAAGAGAACCAGTACTTC.

This chain joins TRBV5-1 and TRBJ2-5, with TRBD2 identical over 12 bases. The length of the CDR3 is 16 residues. V was pared by 8 bases and J by 5 bases, with 13 bases of the junction left unmatched. CDR1 is SGHRS, CDR2 YFSETQ, per germline. CDR3 sequence reads: CASQDYGLAGIETQYF. CDR3 nucleotide sequence: TGCGCCAGTCAGGATTATGGACTAGCGGGAATCGAGACCCAGTACTTC.

V gene TRBV5-1 combines with J gene TRBJ2-7; 9 nucleotides line up with TRBD2. Per the germline V gene, CDR1 is SGHRS and CDR2 is YFSETQ. The CDR3 is made up of 15 amino acids. Trimming cost V 4 bases and J 7 bases; bases outside gene matches: 12. DNA for the CDR3: TGCGCCAGCAGCCCTCGCGGGAGGGCCGTTGATGAGCAGTACTTC. Amino acids: CASSPRGRAVDEQYF. The variable domain in full, completed from reference TRBV5-1 and TRBJ2-7, reads KAGVTQTPRYLIKTRGQQVTLSCSPISGHRSVSWYQQTPGQGLQFLFEYFSETQRNKGNFPGRFSGRQFSNSRSEMNVSTLELGDSALYLCASSPRGRAVDEQYFGPGTRLTVT.

The chain combines TRBV4-1 with TRBJ2-7; 9 positions agree with TRBD2. V shed 3 bases and J 5 bases; nucleotides not matched to a gene: 8. This CDR3 is built from 15 residues. Germline V gives CDR1 MGHRA, CDR2 YSYEKL. The CDR3 spells CASSQGTSFTHEQYF. CDR3 DNA sequence: TGCGCCAGCAGCCAGGGGACTAGCTTTACTCACGAGCAGTACTTC.

The rearrangement links TRBV5-8 to TRBJ2-7, with a possible D match to TRBD2 (5 bases). V shed 4 bases and J shed 2 bases, with 13 bases lying between them. Germline assignment: CDR1 SGHTS and CDR2 YDEGEE. This CDR3 spans 14 amino acids. The CDR3 protein is CASSPSRVAYEQYF. DNA for the CDR3: TGTGCCAGCAGCCCCTCGCGGGTGGCCTACGAGCAGTACTTC. Full variable domain (outside the CDR3, taken from reference TRBV5-8 and TRBJ2-7): EAGVTQSPTHLIKTRGQQATLRCSPISGHTSVYWYQQALGLGLQFLLWYDEGEERNRGNFPPRFSGRQFPNYSSELNVNALELEDSALYLCASSPSRVAYEQYFGPGTRLTVT.

This clone showed up just a few times. The CDR3 reads CASKPGSSGNTIYF. CDR3 nucleotides: TGTGCCAGCAAGCCGGGATCCTCTGGAAACACCATATATTTT. The chain is built from TRBV6-8 and TRBJ1-3; unclear D gene. Looked up from germline, CDR1 is MNHGY and CDR2 is SAAAGT. The CDR3 consists of 14 residues. V was trimmed by 7 bases and J by 0 bases, leaving 10 bases between them.

This clone was counted at least ten times. The chain links TRBV7-2 to TRBJ2-3, with TRBD2 matching over 8 bases. The CDR3 length is 15 residues. J lost 7 bases, V lost 6 bases, and 12 bases had no gene match. Germline lookup yields CDR1 SGHTA and CDR2 FQGNSA. This CDR3 reads CASSSNGRARYTQYF. The CDR3 bases are TGTGCCAGCAGTTCTAACGGGAGGGCCCGTTATACGCAGTATTTT.

The chain has TRBV27 and TRBJ2-7; TRBD1 might be the D (6 bases). The CDR3 is made up of 15 amino acids. The V end lost 6 bases, the J end lost 1 base, and 16 bases lay between the germline ends. Germline V CDR1 and CDR2: MNHEY, SMNVEV (reference sequence). In DNA, the CDR3 is TGTGCCAGCAGCCCAACAGGGCTGAGGTCCTACGAGCAGTACTTC. Translated, it gives CASSPTGLRSYEQYF.